This T cell receptor (beta chain) is from a study of blood T cells in healthy people across ages. Using a J-beta primer mix together with a sample-barcoded 5' primer, a second PCR was run for roughly 7 to 12 cycles. TCRdb called the 5' RACE reads again in MiXCR, with one record for every CDR3 protein. The sample shows more than 800,000 distinct CDR3 sequences, 35% to 50% of them seen only once. The CDR3 contains 16 residues. Germline CDR1 reads LGHNA; CDR2 reads YNFKEQ. On this clonotype itself: An end of the junction differs from the germline gene, which may be a read error.

This clonotype was sampled from a woman aged 60-75 years in good health. The genes are TRBV4-2 and TRBJ2-3; D may be TRBD2 (6 bases). Sequencing input: blood. CDR3 bases: TGTGCCAGTAGCCAAGAAACTAGCCCACGCGCAGATACGCAGTATTTT. It specifies CASSQETSPRADTQYF.